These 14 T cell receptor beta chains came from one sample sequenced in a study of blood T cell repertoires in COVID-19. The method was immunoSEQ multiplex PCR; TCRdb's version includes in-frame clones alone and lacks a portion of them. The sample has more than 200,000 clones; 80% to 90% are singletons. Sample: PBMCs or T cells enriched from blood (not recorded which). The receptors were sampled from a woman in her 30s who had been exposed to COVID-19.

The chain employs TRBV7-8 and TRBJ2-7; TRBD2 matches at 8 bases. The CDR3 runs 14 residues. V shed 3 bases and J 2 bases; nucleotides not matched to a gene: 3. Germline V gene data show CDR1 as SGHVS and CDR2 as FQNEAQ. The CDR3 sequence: CASSLIAGPYEQYF. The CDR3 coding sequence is TGTGCCAGCAGCTTGATAGCGGGGCCCTACGAGCAGTACTTC.

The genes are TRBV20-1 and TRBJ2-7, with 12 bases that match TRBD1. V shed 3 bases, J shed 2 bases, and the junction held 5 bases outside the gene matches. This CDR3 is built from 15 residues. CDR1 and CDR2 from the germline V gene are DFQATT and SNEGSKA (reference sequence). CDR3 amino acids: CSASIGTGGTYEQYF. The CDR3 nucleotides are TGCAGTGCTAGTATCGGGACAGGGGGCACCTACGAGCAGTACTTC.

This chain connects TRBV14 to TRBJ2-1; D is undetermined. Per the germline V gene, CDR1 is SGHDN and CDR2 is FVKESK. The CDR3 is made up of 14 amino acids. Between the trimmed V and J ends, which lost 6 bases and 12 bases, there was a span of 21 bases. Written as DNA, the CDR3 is TGTGCCAGCAGTCACCCTAGGTCGGCGATTTGGCAGTTCTTC. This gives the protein CASSHPRSAIWQFF.

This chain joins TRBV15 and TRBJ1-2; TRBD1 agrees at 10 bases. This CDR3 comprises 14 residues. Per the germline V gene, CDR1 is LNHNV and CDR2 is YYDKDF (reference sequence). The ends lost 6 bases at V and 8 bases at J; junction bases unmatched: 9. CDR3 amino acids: CATRDTGTGEGYTF. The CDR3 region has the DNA TGTGCCACCAGGGACACAGGGACAGGGGAAGGCTACACCTTC. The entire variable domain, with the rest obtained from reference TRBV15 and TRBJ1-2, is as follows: DAMVIQNPRYQVTQFGKPVTLSCSQTLNHNVMYWYQQKSSQAPKLLFHYYDKDFNNEADTPDNFQSRRPNTSFCFLDIRSPGLGDTAMYLCATRDTGTGEGYTFGSGTRLTVV.

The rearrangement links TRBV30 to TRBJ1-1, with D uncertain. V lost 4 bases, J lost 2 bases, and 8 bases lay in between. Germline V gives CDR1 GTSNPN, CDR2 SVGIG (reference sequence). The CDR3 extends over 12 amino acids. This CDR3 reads CAWTLVNTEAFF. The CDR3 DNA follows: TGTGCCTGGACTCTAGTTAACACTGAAGCTTTCTTT.

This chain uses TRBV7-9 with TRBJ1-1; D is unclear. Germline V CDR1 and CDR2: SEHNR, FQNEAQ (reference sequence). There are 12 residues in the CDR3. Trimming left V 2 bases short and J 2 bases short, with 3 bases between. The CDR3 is CASSLLNTEAFF. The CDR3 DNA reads TGTGCCAGCAGCTTACTCAACACTGAAGCTTTCTTT.

The CDR3 reads CAWSVGRNTEAFF. The CDR3 DNA reads TGTGCCTGGAGTGTGGGCAGGAACACTGAAGCTTTCTTT. The rearrangement links TRBV30 to TRBJ1-1; D gene ambiguous. The V end was cut by 0 bases, the J end by 1 base, with 6 bases between. This CDR3 spans 13 amino acids. Germline values: CDR1 GTSNPN, CDR2 SVGIG (reference sequence).

CDR3 protein: CASSQVPQANYGYTF. In nucleotides, the CDR3 is TGCGCCAGCAGCCAAGTGCCACAGGCTAACTATGGCTACACCTTC. This rearrangement joins TRBV4-1 to TRBJ1-2; the D gene is possibly TRBD1 (5 bases). The V gene's germline CDR1 is MGHRA and CDR2 YSYEKL. V lost 1 base to trimming and J lost 0 bases, with 9 bases between them. There are 15 residues in the CDR3.

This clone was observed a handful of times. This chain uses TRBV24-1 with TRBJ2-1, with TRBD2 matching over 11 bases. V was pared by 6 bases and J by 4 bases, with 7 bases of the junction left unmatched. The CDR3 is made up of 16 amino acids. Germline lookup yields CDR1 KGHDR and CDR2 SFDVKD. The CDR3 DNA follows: TGTGCCACCAGTACGACCGGGACTAGCGGTTACAATGAGCAGTTCTTC. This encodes CATSTTGTSGYNEQFF.

CDR3 residues: CASSRAGATEAFF. The CDR3 region has the DNA TGTGCCAGCAGTCGTGCAGGGGCTACTGAAGCTTTCTTT. V gene TRBV6-5 combines with J gene TRBJ1-1; possible D gene TRBD1, 6 bases. Germline V lookup: CDR1 MNHEY, CDR2 SVGAGI. V dropped 5 bases and J dropped 5 bases, with 12 bases sitting between them. The length of the CDR3 is 13 residues.

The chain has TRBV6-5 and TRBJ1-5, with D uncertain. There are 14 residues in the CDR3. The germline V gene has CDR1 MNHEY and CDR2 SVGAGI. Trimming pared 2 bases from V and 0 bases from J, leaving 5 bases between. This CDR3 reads CASSYRLSNQPQHF. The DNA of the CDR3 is TGTGCCAGCAGTTACAGACTTAGCAATCAGCCCCAGCATTTT.

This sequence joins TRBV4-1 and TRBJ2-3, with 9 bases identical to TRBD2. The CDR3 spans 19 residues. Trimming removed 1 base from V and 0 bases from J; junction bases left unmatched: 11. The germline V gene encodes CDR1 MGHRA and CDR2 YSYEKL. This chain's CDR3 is CASSQARGAGGPSTDTQYF. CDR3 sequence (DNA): TGCGCCAGCAGCCAAGCCCGCGGCGCGGGAGGGCCGAGCACAGATACGCAGTATTTT.

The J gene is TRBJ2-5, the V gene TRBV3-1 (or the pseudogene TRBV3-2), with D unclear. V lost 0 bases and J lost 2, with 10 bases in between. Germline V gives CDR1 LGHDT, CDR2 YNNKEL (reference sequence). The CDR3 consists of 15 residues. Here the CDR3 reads CASSQDLPRQETQYF. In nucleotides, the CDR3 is TGTGCCAGCAGCCAAGATCTTCCCCGGCAAGAGACCCAGTACTTC.

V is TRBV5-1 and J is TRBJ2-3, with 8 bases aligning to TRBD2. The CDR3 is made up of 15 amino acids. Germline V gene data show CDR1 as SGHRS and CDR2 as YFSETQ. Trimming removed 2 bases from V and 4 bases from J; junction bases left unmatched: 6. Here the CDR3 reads CASSFAAGGPDTQYF. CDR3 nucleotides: TGCGCCAGCAGCTTTGCGGCGGGAGGCCCAGATACGCAGTATTTT.